This T cell receptor beta chain appears in the sequencing data of a study of T cell responses to AZD1222 COVID-19 vaccine. Overall study results and limits: Spike-specific TCR repertoires showed rising breadth and depth after two AZD1222 doses.

Remarks on this clone: Its cognate antigen is unknown.

The CDR3 is 15 residues long. Germline loops: CDR1 ENHRY, CDR2 SYGVKD. V lost 2 bases, J lost 3 bases, and 11 bases lay in between. Sequencing was performed with immunoSEQ multiplex PCR; in TCRdb, only in-frame clones are kept and a portion is missing. This table holds over 130,000 clones, over 90% found once. The origin of this receptor is an adult who received the AZD1222 COVID-19 vaccine. The material was peripheral blood, obtained 28 days after the second AZD1222 dose. This rearrangement joins TRBV10-3 to TRBJ1-5; D possibly corresponds to TRBD1 (5 bases). DNA for the CDR3: TGTGCCATCAGTGAGAAATCAGGGTCCAATCAGCCCCAGCATTTT. Translated: CAISEKSGSNQPQHF.